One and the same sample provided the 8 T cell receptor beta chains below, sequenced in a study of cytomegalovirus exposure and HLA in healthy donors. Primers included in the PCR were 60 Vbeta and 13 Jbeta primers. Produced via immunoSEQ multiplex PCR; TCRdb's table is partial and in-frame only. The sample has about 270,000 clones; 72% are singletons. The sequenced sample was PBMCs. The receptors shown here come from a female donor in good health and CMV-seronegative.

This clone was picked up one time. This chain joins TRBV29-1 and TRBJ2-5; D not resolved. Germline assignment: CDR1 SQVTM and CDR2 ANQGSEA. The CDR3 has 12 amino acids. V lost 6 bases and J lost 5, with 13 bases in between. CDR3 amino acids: CSVSTGFETQYF. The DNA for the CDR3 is TGCAGCGTCAGTACGGGTTTCGAGACCCAGTACTTC.

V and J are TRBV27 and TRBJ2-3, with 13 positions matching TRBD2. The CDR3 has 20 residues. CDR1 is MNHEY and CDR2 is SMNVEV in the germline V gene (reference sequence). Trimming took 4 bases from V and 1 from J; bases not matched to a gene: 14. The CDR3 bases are TGTGCCAGCAGTTCAAAGACGACTAGCGGGAGGTTTTTCGGCACAGATACGCAGTATTTT. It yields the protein CASSSKTTSGRFFGTDTQYF.

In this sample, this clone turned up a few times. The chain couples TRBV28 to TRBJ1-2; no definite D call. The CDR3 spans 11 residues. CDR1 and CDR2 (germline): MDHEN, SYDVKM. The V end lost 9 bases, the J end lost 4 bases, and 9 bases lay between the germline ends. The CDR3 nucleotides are TGTGCCAGTGACACCGGCTATGGCTACACCTTC. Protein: CASDTGYGYTF.

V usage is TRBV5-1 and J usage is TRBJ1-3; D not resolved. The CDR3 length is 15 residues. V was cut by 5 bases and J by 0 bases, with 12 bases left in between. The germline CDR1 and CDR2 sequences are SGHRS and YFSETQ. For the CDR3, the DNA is TGCGCCAGCAGACCTACCGAATACTCTGGAAACACCATATATTTT. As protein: CASRPTEYSGNTIYF.

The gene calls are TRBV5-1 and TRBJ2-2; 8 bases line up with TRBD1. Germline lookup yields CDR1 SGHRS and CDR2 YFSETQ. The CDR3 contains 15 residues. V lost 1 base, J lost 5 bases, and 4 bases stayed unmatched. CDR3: CASSLQGARTGELFF. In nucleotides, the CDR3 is TGCGCCAGCAGCTTGCAGGGGGCGCGGACCGGGGAGCTGTTTTTT. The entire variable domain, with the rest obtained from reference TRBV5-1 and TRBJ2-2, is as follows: KAGVTQTPRYLIKTRGQQVTLSCSPISGHRSVSWYQQTPGQGLQFLFEYFSETQRNKGNFPGRFSGRQFSNSRSEMNVSTLELGDSALYLCASSLQGARTGELFFGEGSRLTVL.

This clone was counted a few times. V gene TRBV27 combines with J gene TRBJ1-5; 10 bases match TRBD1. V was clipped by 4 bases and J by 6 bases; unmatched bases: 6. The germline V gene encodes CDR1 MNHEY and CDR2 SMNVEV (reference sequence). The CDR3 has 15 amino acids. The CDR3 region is CASSSLTGGGQPQHF. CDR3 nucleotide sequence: TGTGCCAGCAGTTCGCTGACAGGGGGCGGTCAGCCCCAGCATTTT.

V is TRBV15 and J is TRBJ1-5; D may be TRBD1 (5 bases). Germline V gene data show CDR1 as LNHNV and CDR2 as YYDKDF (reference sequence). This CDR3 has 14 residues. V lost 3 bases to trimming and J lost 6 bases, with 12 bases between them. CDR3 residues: CATSSVQGTQPQHF. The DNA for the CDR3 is TGTGCCACCAGCAGTGTCCAGGGAACTCAGCCCCAGCATTTT.

The CDR3 nucleotides read TGTGCCAGCAACGGGGGGTGGGGCTACACCTTC. This encodes CASNGGWGYTF. The J gene is TRBJ1-2, the V gene TRBV6-5; D is perhaps TRBD1 (5 bases). V gave up 7 bases and J gave up 8 bases, with 11 bases separating them. This CDR3 region has 11 residues. Germline V gives CDR1 MNHEY, CDR2 SVGAGI.